This T cell receptor beta chain was identified during a study of blood T cell repertoires in COVID-19. TCRdb's table, derived via immunoSEQ multiplex PCR, lists solely in-frame clones and lacks some. The data contain approximately 440,000 clones, about 92% of them singletons. V lost 4 bases and J 1 base, leaving 18 bases between the germline ends. Germline assignment: CDR1 SGHRS and CDR2 YFSETQ. This CDR3 comprises 17 residues. Sequencing was carried out using PBMCs or T cells enriched from blood (not recorded which). This sequence originates from a man younger than 30 who had recovered from COVID-19. This sequence joins TRBV5-1 and TRBJ1-3, with D maybe TRBD1 (5 bases). CDR3 in amino acids: CASSPVTAQFSGNTIYF. The CDR3 DNA reads as TGCGCCAGCAGCCCGGTGACAGCGCAATTTTCTGGAAACACCATATATTTT. The entire variable domain, with the rest obtained from reference TRBV5-1 and TRBJ1-3, is as follows: KAGVTQTPRYLIKTRGQQVTLSCSPISGHRSVSWYQQTPGQGLQFLFEYFSETQRNKGNFPGRFSGRQFSNSRSEMNVSTLELGDSALYLCASSPVTAQFSGNTIYFGEGSWLTVV.